This section outlines one TCR beta chain sequence together with its context. The antigen is unknown. The data originate from a study of T cells in Graves' hyperthyroidism and ophthalmopathy. The source material, RNA transcripts, was used to amplify TCR beta CDR3 regions. The study used the HTBI primer set for a first-round RT-PCR of the TCR CDR3. TCRdb reprocessed the multiplex PCR reads via MiXCR and lists one record per CDR3 protein. The sample has about 510,000 distinct CDR3 sequences; 35% to 50% are singletons. Study-wide results and caveats: Blood also carried most thyroid clonotypes expanded above 0.001. For ophthalmopathy, model prediction preceded onset by a median roughly 6.3 months.

Not enrolled were patients with uncontrolled infection, other autoimmune disease, pregnancy or lactation. J gave up 2 bases and V 8 bases, and 5 bases lay outside the gene matches. CDR1 and CDR2 (germline): SQVTM, ANQGSEA. The CDR3 loop spans 12 amino acids. The sample was peripheral blood or thyroid tissue (not recorded which). The receptor comes from an adult woman with Graves' disease, either hyperthyroidism or ophthalmopathy (not recorded which). The gene calls are TRBV29-1 and TRBJ2-7; 8 bases line up with TRBD1. The CDR3 region is CSLGTGAYEQYF. CDR3 DNA sequence: TGCAGCTTGGGGACAGGTGCCTACGAGCAGTACTTC.